The present TCR beta chain was sequenced within a study of response to subunit inactivated influenza vaccine. The sample holds a few counts of this clonotype. Its antigen is currently unknown. Study conclusions and caveats: The study's authors posited that every seasonal influenza vaccination enlists few new T cells.

One entry per CDR3 protein, called by TCRdb with MiXCR from the RT-PCR reads. The table includes 860,000 or so distinct CDR3 sequences, less than 25% detected once. This CDR3 has 11 residues. Germline CDR1 LNHNV, CDR2 YYDKDF (reference sequence). V was trimmed by 5 bases and J by 4 bases, leaving 5 bases between them. The sequence came from a man aged 50 to 59 who received an inactivated influenza vaccine. The chain links TRBV15 to TRBJ1-1; D call uncertain. The sequenced sample was PBMCs from blood, obtained 5 to 6 days after vaccination. The CDR3 region has the DNA TGTGCCACCAGCCCAGGCACTGAAGCTTTCTTT. Translation gives CATSPGTEAFF.